This T cell receptor beta chain was recovered during a study of preoperative IRX-2 immunotherapy in early breast cancer. Noted treatment: preoperative locoregional IRX-2 cytokine immunotherapy. Samples came from a phase Ib trial of preoperative locoregional IRX-2 cytokine immunotherapy. Sequencing was performed with immunoSEQ multiplex PCR; in TCRdb, only in-frame clones are kept and a portion is missing. The sample holds 24,000 or so clones; 75% to 80% are singletons and the top ten take 2% to 2.5%. The CDR3 consists of 13 residues. Germline CDR1 is MNHGY and CDR2 is SAAAGT. The V gene lost 5 bases and the J gene lost 5 bases, with 12 bases spanning the gap. This clone was counted between two and nine times.

This TCR was recovered from a human donor with breast cancer. This specimen was lymph node tissue, taken before IRX-2 immunotherapy. V and J are TRBV6-8 and TRBJ1-1; D uncertain. The CDR3 DNA sequence: TGTGCCAGCAGTGCTACTCTGGGGACTGAAGCTTTCTTT. It specifies CASSATLGTEAFF.